The table lists the clone carrying this TCR beta chain with a count of one. What it binds is unknown. The sample originates from a study of long-term antiretroviral therapy in people with HIV. Study at large: The earliest specimens came about a decade ahead of the 2015 immediate-ART recommendation.

Study results and caveats: Investigators report no available data on ART adherence, viral resistance or therapy changes. Diversity went up after ART and still fell short of transplant donor controls.

Samples held about 0.95-10 million cryopreserved PBMC, and DNA extraction followed. The run of the v3.0 immunoSEQ assay was at survey level. The method was immunoSEQ multiplex PCR; TCRdb's version includes in-frame clones alone and lacks a portion of them. Here the sample spans 45,000 or so clones, nearly 95% being singletons. This CDR3 contains 13 residues. Trimming removed 8 bases at V and 8 bases at J, with 15 bases between. CDR1 is SNHLY, CDR2 FYNNEI, per germline. This chain connects TRBV2 to TRBJ1-4, with D perhaps TRBD1 (5 bases). Here the sequenced sample was unsorted PBMCs, taken 3.7 years after starting antiretroviral therapy. The receptor comes from a woman aged 45-60 years with HIV. The CDR3 sequence: CASGRGGGEKLFF. For the CDR3, the DNA is TGTGCCAGCGGTAGGGGCGGGGGAGAAAAACTGTTTTTT.